The 12 T cell receptor beta chains below all came from one sample that was sequenced in a study of shared T cell receptors in the human thymus. Assay used: immunoSEQ multiplex PCR; TCRdb lists only in-frame clones, some missing. The table has hundreds of thousands of clones, roughly 86% seen once. These same records also appear under a second study, on human thymus T cells.

Sample: thymocytes. The source is a boy under two years old with a congenital heart defect.

The chain links TRBV28 to TRBJ1-2, with unresolved D. V lost 8 bases and J 4 bases, leaving 32 bases between the germline ends. There are 19 residues in the CDR3. Germline assignment: CDR1 MDHEN and CDR2 SYDVKM. The DNA for the CDR3 is TGTGCCAGCCGAATTCGGGATTTGGGGAGTTCTCAGGTCTCCTATGGCTACACCTTC. It translates to CASRIRDLGSSQVSYGYTF.

This clone came up a few times. The chain joins TRBV4-1 to TRBJ1-1; TRBD1 is a possible D gene (5 bases). The CDR3 is 15 residues long. Trimming stripped 2 bases from V and 3 bases from J, with 13 bases between. Looked up from germline, CDR1 is MGHRA and CDR2 is YSYEKL. The chain's CDR3 is CASSQLPLTDTEAFF. The CDR3 region has the DNA TGCGCCAGCAGCCAACTGCCCCTGACAGACACTGAAGCTTTCTTT.

In nucleotides, the CDR3 is TGTGCCAGCAGTTCCACAGGGGGCATACGGAATTCACCCCTCCACTTT. Translated: CASSSTGGIRNSPLHF. The genes are TRBV6-6 and TRBJ1-6; 9 bases match TRBD1. This CDR3 is 16 amino acids long. The J segment lost 7 bases and the V segment lost 4 bases, leaving 8 bases of the junction unmatched. Germline V lookup: CDR1 MNHNY, CDR2 SVGAGI (reference sequence).

The chain is built from TRBV4-3 and TRBJ2-1, with D perhaps TRBD2 (10 bases). Trimming left V 1 base short and J 4 bases short, with 26 bases between. The CDR3 spans 20 residues. Germline CDR1 LGHNA, CDR2 YSLEER. CDR3 residues: CASSQVLDRGEREGYNEQFF. The CDR3 DNA is TGCGCCAGCAGCCAAGTCCTAGACAGGGGGGAGCGGGAGGGGTACAATGAGCAGTTCTTC.

The gene calls are TRBV28 and TRBJ1-1; TRBD1 is a possible D gene (6 bases). Germline V gene data show CDR1 as MDHEN and CDR2 as SYDVKM. V lost 3 bases and J lost 6, with 8 bases in between. CDR3 size: 12 residues. The CDR3 region has the DNA TGTGCCAGCAGTTTCAGGGGCTCTGAAGCTTTCTTT. It yields the protein CASSFRGSEAFF.

The chain joins TRBV27 to TRBJ1-1, with D possibly matching TRBD1 (6 bases). Germline CDR1 MNHEY, CDR2 SMNVEV (reference sequence). The length of the CDR3 is 15 residues. With 4 bases removed from V and 6 bases from J, the gap between germline ends came to 18 bases. CDR3 nucleotides: TGTGCCAGCAGTTCCCCCCCCCAACAGGGCGCTGAAGCTTTCTTT. The encoded protein is CASSSPPQQGAEAFF.

The chain links TRBV19 to TRBJ1-5; D not certain. Trimming pared 8 bases from V and 2 bases from J, leaving 13 bases between. CDR3 size: 14 residues. Germline V lookup: CDR1 LNHDA, CDR2 SQIVND (reference sequence). The CDR3 spells CASSSRHRNQPQHF. The CDR3 nucleotides read TGTGCCAGTTCCTCCCGACATCGCAATCAGCCCCAGCATTTT.

The chain has TRBV15 and TRBJ2-2, with a tentative D call TRBD2 (6 bases). Germline values: CDR1 LNHNV, CDR2 YYDKDF (reference sequence). Trimming pared 3 bases from V and 4 bases from J, leaving 24 bases between. CDR3 size: 19 residues. The CDR3 here is CATSSAVYRDWNSTGELFF. CDR3 sequence (DNA): TGTGCCACCAGCAGCGCTGTTTACCGGGACTGGAACTCCACCGGGGAGCTGTTTTTT.

V gene TRBV29-1 combines with J gene TRBJ1-1; a weak D match, TRBD1 (6 bases). Trimming removed 1 base from V and 4 bases from J, with 13 bases in between. The CDR3 extends over 14 amino acids. Germline V lookup: CDR1 SQVTM, CDR2 ANQGSEA. The CDR3 region has the DNA TGCAGCGTTGAAGGGGGGCTGAGGAGCACTGAAGCTTTCTTT. Its translation: CSVEGGLRSTEAFF.

The genes are TRBV6-1 and TRBJ2-5; 8 nucleotides agree with TRBD2. The CDR3 length is 17 residues. Germline-derived CDR1 and CDR2 are MNHNS and SASEGT. After removal of 1 base from V and 7 bases from J, the junction contained 14 bases not matched to a gene. CDR3 sequence: CASSEGAGTSLVGTQYF. CDR3 in DNA: TGTGCCAGCAGTGAAGGAGCCGGGACTAGTCTGGTAGGGACCCAGTACTTC.

The chain employs TRBV9 and TRBJ2-1, with TRBD1 matching 8 bases. The length of the CDR3 is 19 residues. V shed 3 bases, J shed 2 bases, and the junction held 16 bases outside the gene matches. Germline V gives CDR1 SGDLS, CDR2 YYNGEE. CDR3 nucleotides: TGTGCCAGCAGCGCAGAGCGGGCAGGGGGCGGCCCTACCTACAATGAGCAGTTCTTC. It encodes CASSAERAGGGPTYNEQFF.

The rearrangement joins TRBV7-2 to TRBJ2-7, with D possibly being TRBD2 (7 bases). The germline gives CDR1 SGHTA, CDR2 FQGNSA. The CDR3 contains 17 residues. V shed 4 bases and J shed 2 bases, with 21 bases lying between them. CDR3 DNA sequence: TGTGCCAGCAGCTCCCCTCAGGGGCGGGGGCCGACCTACGAGCAGTACTTC. Translating gives CASSSPQGRGPTYEQYF.